Below, 17 T cell receptor beta chains from the same sample are listed, as sequenced in a study of PD-1 blockade in classical Hodgkin lymphoma (TCRdb year 2020). What the time point label conveys for this sample: cycle 2 day 1 (C2D1) of nivolumab. Every trial patient had relapsed following autologous stem cell transplantation, and prior brentuximab vedotin exposure was what differed among cohorts A, B and C. Library method: the immunoSEQ multiplex PCR assay. TCRdb's version of the immuneACCESS table is confined to in-frame rearrangements and falls short of the full clone set. An unresolved V gene accounts for under half of the shortfall where checked; the remainder is of unknown origin. In all, the sample holds more than 45,000 clones, and 73% of those were seen once. Roughly 16% of the sample goes to the ten largest clones. The sample in question was peripheral blood mononuclear cells (PBMCs), obtained before the second cycle of nivolumab. All receptors derive from a human donor with classical Hodgkin lymphoma.

This clone was counted once. The gene calls are TRBV7-9 and TRBJ1-4; unclear D gene. In germline, CDR1 is SEHNR, CDR2 FQNEAQ (reference sequence). The V gene lost 3 bases and the J gene lost 0 bases, with 5 bases spanning the gap. CDR3 length: 14 amino acids. The CDR3 sequence is CASSLVPTNEKLFF. CDR3 coding DNA: TGTGCCAGCAGCTTGGTCCCAACTAATGAAAAACTGTTTTTT.

The chain couples TRBV27 to TRBJ2-7; D unresolved. Germline CDR1 MNHEY, CDR2 SMNVEV (reference sequence). The CDR3 spans 13 residues. V gave up 0 bases and J gave up 9 bases, with 12 bases separating them. The CDR3 coding sequence is TGTGCCAGCAGTTTATCCCTCGCTTCGTTGCAGTACTTC. Protein sequence: CASSLSLASLQYF.

The chain has TRBV6-5 and TRBJ1-2; 7 bases line up with TRBD1. This CDR3 has 12 amino acids. Germline loops: CDR1 MNHEY, CDR2 SVGAGI. Trimming cost V 9 bases and J 7 bases; bases outside gene matches: 8. CDR3 nucleotides: TGTGCCAGTCTCCGTACAGGGGCTGGCTACACCTTC. Residues: CASLRTGAGYTF.

The table lists this clone with a few counts. The J gene is TRBJ2-3, the V gene TRBV5-1, with 8 bases fitting TRBD1. The CDR3 runs to 16 residues. Germline lookup yields CDR1 SGHRS and CDR2 YFSETQ. The V segment lost 0 bases and the J segment 1 base; nucleotides outside the gene matches: 4. The CDR3 sequence: CASSLVQGARTDTQYF. The CDR3 nucleotides read TGCGCCAGCAGCTTGGTGCAGGGGGCCCGCACAGATACGCAGTATTTT.

The V gene is TRBV28, the J gene TRBJ1-1; possibly TRBD1 for D (6 bases). This CDR3 has 15 amino acids. V was cut by 2 bases and J by 6 bases, with 16 bases left in between. Germline CDR1 and CDR2: MDHEN and SYDVKM. CDR3 amino acids: CASSLGGTGGAEAFF. CDR3 nucleotide sequence: TGTGCCAGCAGTTTAGGAGGGACGGGGGGCGCTGAAGCTTTCTTT.

The chain carries TRBV30 and TRBJ2-7, with D uncertain. V shed 0 bases and J shed 2 bases, with 11 bases lying between them. The germline V gene encodes CDR1 GTSNPN and CDR2 SVGIG (reference sequence). The CDR3 runs 14 residues. CDR3 nucleotide sequence: TGTGCCTGGAGTGTTATAGGGCGTACCTACGAGCAGTACTTC. This encodes CAWSVIGRTYEQYF.

The chain employs TRBV27 and TRBJ2-2; unclear D gene. Trimming shortened V by 11 bases and J by 0 bases, and 13 bases separated the two germline ends. CDR1 and CDR2 (germline): MNHEY, SMNVEV (reference sequence). The CDR3 sequence is 14 residues long. The CDR3 spells CAARKTPNTGELFF. CDR3 DNA: TGTGCCGCGAGGAAAACTCCGAACACCGGGGAGCTGTTTTTT.

The chain joins TRBV9 to TRBJ2-5; D may be TRBD2 (5 bases). Trimming left V 2 bases short and J 5 bases short, with 16 bases between. CDR3 length: 15 amino acids. Germline V gene sequence: CDR1 SGDLS, CDR2 YYNGEE. The CDR3 bases are TGTGCCAGCAGCGTTGCCGAGGGTACCGGTGAGACCCAGTACTTC. As protein: CASSVAEGTGETQYF.

V usage is TRBV19 and J usage is TRBJ1-3, with D maybe TRBD1 (5 bases). CDR3 size: 16 residues. Deletions cut 0 bases from V and 2 bases from J, with 11 bases between. CDR1 LNHDA and CDR2 SQIVND come from the germline V gene (reference sequence). CDR3 amino acids: CASSIDLSGPGNTIYF. The CDR3 bases are TGTGCCAGTAGTATAGATCTATCGGGGCCTGGAAACACCATATATTTT. The full variable domain, its missing parts supplied by reference TRBV19 and TRBJ1-3, is DGGITQSPKYLFRKEGQNVTLSCEQNLNHDAMYWYRQDPGQGLRLIYYSQIVNDFQKGDIAEGYSVSREKKESFPLTVTSAQKNPTAFYLCASSIDLSGPGNTIYFGEGSWLTVV.

V is TRBV6-6 and J is TRBJ1-4; TRBD1 might be the D (5 bases). Per the germline V gene, CDR1 is MNHNY and CDR2 is SVGAGI (reference sequence). CDR3 size: 15 residues. Trimming cost V 5 bases and J 3 bases, with 13 bases left between them. The CDR3 sequence: CASSPSGGANEKLFF. The CDR3 bases are TGTGCCAGCAGTCCCTCAGGAGGGGCTAATGAAAAACTGTTTTTT.

The CDR3 sequence: CASSGPLGGNQPQHF. DNA for the CDR3: TGTGCCAGCAGCGGCCCGCTGGGCGGGAATCAGCCCCAGCATTTT. The chain recombines TRBV7-9 with TRBJ1-5; D is undetermined. CDR3 length equals 15 residues. The V gene lost 5 bases and the J gene lost 4 bases, with 15 bases spanning the gap. The germline CDR1 and CDR2 sequences are SEHNR and FQNEAQ (reference sequence).

This clone was seen just once. This sequence joins TRBV9 and TRBJ2-2; 8 positions match TRBD1. The CDR3 spans 15 residues. J lost 3 bases, V lost 6 bases, and 7 bases had no gene match. CDR1 is SGDLS, CDR2 YYNGEE, per germline. For the CDR3, the DNA is TGTGCCAGCACCCAGAAGACAGGGGACACCGGGGAGCTGTTTTTT. It translates to CASTQKTGDTGELFF.

The chain is built from TRBV6-1 and TRBJ1-5; TRBD1 aligns across 7 bases. The germline CDR1 and CDR2 sequences are MNHNS and SASEGT. With V trimmed by 6 bases and J by 6 bases, 5 bases remained unmatched. The CDR3 length is 13 residues. The CDR3 loop reads CASRTGPGQPQHF. The DNA of the CDR3 is TGTGCCAGCAGGACAGGGCCAGGTCAGCCCCAGCATTTT.

The chain is built from TRBV29-1 and TRBJ2-1, with 7 bases fitting TRBD1. V lost 6 bases, J lost 9 bases, and 8 bases stayed unmatched. CDR1 and CDR2 (germline): SQVTM, ANQGSEA. The CDR3 is 12 residues long. For the CDR3, the DNA is TGCAGCGTCACCTTTGGGACAGCTGAGCAGTTCTTC. This encodes CSVTFGTAEQFF.

The table lists this clone with a few counts. The chain uses TRBV10-1 and TRBJ1-1, with D perhaps TRBD1 (6 bases). Trimming removed 11 bases from V and 4 bases from J, with 17 bases in between. The germline gives CDR1 WNHNN, CDR2 SYGVQD (reference sequence). The CDR3 has 13 amino acids. CDR3 in amino acids: CAGQGGVGTEAFF. The CDR3 nucleotides read TGCGCCGGCCAAGGGGGGGTGGGCACTGAAGCTTTCTTT.

The rearrangement joins TRBV19 to TRBJ1-2; no clear D gene. The CDR3 covers 13 residues. Germline values: CDR1 LNHDA, CDR2 SQIVND (reference sequence). Trimming shortened V by 4 bases and J by 2 bases, and 8 bases separated the two germline ends. CDR3 residues: CASSNSGNYGYTF. CDR3 DNA sequence: TGTGCCAGTAGTAACTCGGGGAACTATGGCTACACCTTC.

This clone was detected many times. The chain combines TRBV7-9 with TRBJ2-5; weak D call: TRBD2 (6 bases). The CDR3 covers 10 residues. CDR1 is SEHNR, CDR2 FQNEAQ, per germline (reference sequence). With 10 bases removed from V and 4 bases from J, the gap between germline ends came to 7 bases. CDR3 bases: TGTGCCACCGGGGGAGAGACCCAGTACTTC. Protein product: CATGGETQYF.